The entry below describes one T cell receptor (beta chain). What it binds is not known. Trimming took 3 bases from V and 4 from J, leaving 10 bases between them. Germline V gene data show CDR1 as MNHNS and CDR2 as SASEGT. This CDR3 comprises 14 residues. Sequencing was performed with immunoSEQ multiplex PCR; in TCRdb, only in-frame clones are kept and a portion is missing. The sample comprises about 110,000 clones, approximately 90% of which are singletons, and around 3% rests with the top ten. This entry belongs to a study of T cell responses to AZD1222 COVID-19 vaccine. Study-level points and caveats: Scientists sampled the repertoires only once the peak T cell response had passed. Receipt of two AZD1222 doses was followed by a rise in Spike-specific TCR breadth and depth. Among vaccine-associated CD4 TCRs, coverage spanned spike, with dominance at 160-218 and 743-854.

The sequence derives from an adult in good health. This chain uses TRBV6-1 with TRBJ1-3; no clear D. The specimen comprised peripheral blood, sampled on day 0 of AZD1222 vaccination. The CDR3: CASSDRAGGNTIYF. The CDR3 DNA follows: TGTGCCAGCAGTGATAGGGCTGGAGGAAACACCATATATTTT.